Listed here are 8 T cell receptor beta chains from one sample, sequenced in a study of cytomegalovirus exposure and HLA in healthy donors. PCR used 60 Vbeta primers and 13 Jbeta primers. Assay: immunoSEQ multiplex PCR; the TCRdb copy retains only in-frame clones and omits some. In all, the sample yields tens of thousands of clones. Sample: PBMCs. These receptors all stem from a human donor in good health.

The chain links TRBV19 to TRBJ1-2; perhaps TRBD1 as D (5 bases). From germline, CDR1 is LNHDA and CDR2 SQIVND (reference sequence). The CDR3 covers 12 residues. Trimming shortened V by 5 bases and J by 3 bases, and 7 bases separated the two germline ends. Here the CDR3 DNA reads TGTGCCAGTAGTTGGGGCGACTATGGCTACACCTTC. Its translation is CASSWGDYGYTF. The full variable domain, its missing parts supplied by reference TRBV19 and TRBJ1-2, is DGGITQSPKYLFRKEGQNVTLSCEQNLNHDAMYWYRQDPGQGLRLIYYSQIVNDFQKGDIAEGYSVSREKKESFPLTVTSAQKNPTAFYLCASSWGDYGYTFGSGTRLTVV.

This chain connects TRBV7-3 to TRBJ1-1; 7 bases are a match to TRBD1. The V segment lost 5 bases and the J segment 2 bases; nucleotides outside the gene matches: 5. Germline CDR1 is SGHTA and CDR2 is FQGTGA. This CDR3 contains 14 residues. CDR3: CASSAGQINTEAFF. As DNA, the CDR3 is TGTGCCAGCAGCGCGGGACAGATTAACACTGAAGCTTTCTTT.

The chain uses TRBV13 and TRBJ2-5, with a weak D call TRBD1 (7 bases). Trimming took off 5 bases at V and 7 bases at J, with 20 bases between the two ends. This CDR3 region has 15 residues. Germline CDR1 is PRHDT and CDR2 is FYEKMQ (reference sequence). The CDR3 bases are TGTGCCAGCAGCCCGATGGGACTGCGGACAGGGACCCAGTACTTC. This codes for CASSPMGLRTGTQYF.

V usage is TRBV15 and J usage is TRBJ1-1, with a tentative D call TRBD1 (6 bases). Per germline, CDR1 LNHNV and CDR2 YYDKDF (reference sequence). The CDR3 runs to 14 residues. Trimming removed 5 bases at V and 11 bases at J, with 21 bases between. CDR3 loop: CATSHIGGPEPAFF. The DNA for the CDR3 is TGTGCCACCAGCCATATAGGGGGACCCGAGCCGGCTTTCTTT. The full variable domain, completed using reference TRBV15 and TRBJ1-1, is DAMVIQNPRYQVTQFGKPVTLSCSQTLNHNVMYWYQQKSSQAPKLLFHYYDKDFNNEADTPDNFQSRRPNTSFCFLDIRSPGLGDTAMYLCATSHIGGPEPAFFGQGTRLTVV.

The J gene is TRBJ1-2, the V gene TRBV6-5; D perhaps matches TRBD1 (5 bases). This CDR3 is 15 amino acids long. CDR1 and CDR2 from the germline V gene are MNHEY and SVGAGI. Trimming shortened V by 10 bases and J by 4 bases, and 22 bases separated the two germline ends. CDR3: CATITGGVSSYGYTF. The CDR3 DNA reads TGTGCCACCATTACCGGGGGAGTTAGCAGCTATGGCTACACCTTC.

The chain has TRBV5-1 and TRBJ2-5, with 8 bases aligning to TRBD2. Trimming took 4 bases from V and 5 from J; bases not matched to a gene: 10. CDR3 length: 15 residues. Looked up from germline, CDR1 is SGHRS and CDR2 is YFSETQ. The CDR3 DNA sequence: TGCGCCAGCAGCCTCTTAGGAGCGGGGGAGGAGACCCAGTACTTC. Its translation is CASSLLGAGEETQYF.

This chain connects TRBV28 to TRBJ1-4, with D tentatively TRBD1 (5 bases). V lost 2 bases to trimming and J lost 8 bases, with 6 bases between them. Germline V gene data show CDR1 as MDHEN and CDR2 as SYDVKM. The CDR3 totals 12 residues. The CDR3 DNA follows: TGTGCCAGCAGTTTACAGGGCGAAAAACTGTTTTTT. Protein product: CASSLQGEKLFF.

This chain uses TRBV19 with TRBJ1-2; 7 positions agree with TRBD1. CDR3 size: 14 residues. Germline CDR1 is LNHDA and CDR2 is SQIVND (reference sequence). The trim removed 2 bases at V and 5 bases at J, leaving 5 bases unmatched. CDR3 in DNA: TGTGCCAGTAGTATAACGACAGGGACTTATGGCTACACCTTC. Its translation: CASSITTGTYGYTF.